The 25 T cell receptor beta chains below were found in one sample sequenced in a study of T cell responses to AZD1222 COVID-19 vaccine. Produced via immunoSEQ multiplex PCR; TCRdb's table is partial and in-frame only. The sample consists of about 140,000 clones, 85% to 95% of them appearing once. The sequencing used peripheral blood, collected on day 0 of MenACWY control vaccination. The receptors shown here come from an adult in good health.

V usage is TRBV7-8 and J usage is TRBJ1-1; perhaps TRBD1 as D (6 bases). V lost 2 bases to trimming and J lost 0 bases, with 10 bases between them. The germline V gene encodes CDR1 SGHVS and CDR2 FQNEAQ. This CDR3 is 15 amino acids long. CDR3 loop: CASSLQGFMNTEAFF. The CDR3, as DNA: TGTGCCAGCAGCTTACAGGGGTTCATGAACACTGAAGCTTTCTTT.

Written as DNA, the CDR3 is TGTGCCAGCAGTCCGCGTTCCTTTGGCAATTCACCCCTCCACTTT. As protein: CASSPRSFGNSPLHF. V and J are TRBV27 and TRBJ1-6; D is uncertain. The germline CDR1 and CDR2 sequences are MNHEY and SMNVEV (reference sequence). The CDR3 sequence is 15 residues long. The ends were cut back, 5 bases at V and 7 bases at J, with 15 bases in the middle.

The V gene is TRBV6-1, the J gene TRBJ2-1, with 9 bases matching TRBD2. V was pared by 1 base and J by 0 bases, with 10 bases of the junction left unmatched. The CDR3 runs 19 residues. In germline, CDR1 is MNHNS, CDR2 SASEGT. The CDR3 here is CASSEGLAGFFSSYNEQFF. The DNA of the CDR3 is TGTGCCAGCAGTGAAGGGCTAGCGGGGTTCTTTAGCTCCTACAATGAGCAGTTCTTC.

The V gene is TRBV5-1, the J gene TRBJ2-7, with 10 bases matching TRBD1. Germline V gene lookup returns CDR1 SGHRS and CDR2 YFSETQ. The J segment lost 0 bases and the V segment lost 4 bases, leaving 4 bases of the junction unmatched. The CDR3 length is 15 residues. DNA for the CDR3: TGCGCCAGCAGCCCCGGGACAGGGGTCTCCTACGAGCAGTACTTC. Protein: CASSPGTGVSYEQYF.

V gene TRBV29-1 combines with J gene TRBJ1-2; no firm D call. The CDR3 spans 12 residues. Germline V CDR1 and CDR2: SQVTM, ANQGSEA. Trimming took 3 bases from V and 1 from J, leaving 6 bases between them. The CDR3 nucleotides are TGCAGCGTTGATTTCAATAACTATGGCTACACCTTC. It codes for CSVDFNNYGYTF. The complete variable domain, with remaining parts taken from reference TRBV29-1 and TRBJ1-2, reads SAVISQKPSRDICQRGTSLTIQCQVDSQVTMMFWYRQQPGQSLTLIATANQGSEATYESGFVIDKFPISRPNLTFSTLTVSNMSPEDSSIYLCSVDFNNYGYTFGSGTRLTVV.

This chain joins TRBV27 and TRBJ1-2; 8 positions match TRBD1. Germline trimming cut 4 bases from V and 6 bases from J; bases unmatched to any gene: 4. The germline gives CDR1 MNHEY, CDR2 SMNVEV (reference sequence). The CDR3 has 13 amino acids. The CDR3 nucleotides are TGTGCCAGCAGTTGGACAGGGAAGGATGGCTACACCTTC. Amino acids: CASSWTGKDGYTF.

The chain joins TRBV19 to TRBJ2-7; 7 nucleotides align to TRBD1. J lost 3 bases, V lost 5 bases, and 7 bases had no gene match. CDR1 is LNHDA and CDR2 is SQIVND in the germline V gene (reference sequence). This CDR3 is built from 14 residues. The CDR3 sequence: CASSPRDSGYEQYF. The CDR3 DNA is TGTGCCAGTAGTCCGAGGGACAGCGGCTACGAGCAGTACTTC.

This clone was observed a single time. The J gene is TRBJ2-1, the V gene TRBV11-2; 8 bases line up with TRBD1. The CDR3 runs 18 residues. V was clipped by 2 bases and J by 6 bases; unmatched bases: 15. From germline, CDR1 is SGHAT and CDR2 FQNNGV. The CDR3 spells CASSLNAGQDYWGNEQFF. The CDR3 DNA is TGTGCCAGCAGCTTAAACGCGGGACAGGATTATTGGGGCAATGAGCAGTTCTTC.

The rearrangement links TRBV7-3 to TRBJ2-2, with 13 bases lining up with TRBD2. Germline V gene data show CDR1 as SGHTA and CDR2 as FQGTGA. The CDR3 is made up of 19 amino acids. V was pared by 2 bases and J by 0 bases, with 6 bases of the junction left unmatched. CDR3 DNA: TGTGCCAGCAGCTTATTGGGACTAGCGGGACGCCCGAACACCGGGGAGCTGTTTTTT. Protein product: CASSLLGLAGRPNTGELFF.

V usage is TRBV5-5 and J usage is TRBJ1-4; 8 nucleotides line up with TRBD1. The CDR3 totals 18 residues. After removal of 4 bases from V and 6 bases from J, the junction contained 17 bases not matched to a gene. Germline CDR1 is SGHKS and CDR2 is YYEKEE (reference sequence). CDR3 DNA sequence: TGTGCCAGCAGCCAAACTTCAGGGGGCATAGGGGAGGATGAAAAACTGTTTTTT. Its translation is CASSQTSGGIGEDEKLFF.

The V gene is TRBV6-5, the J gene TRBJ1-1; TRBD1 matches 9 bases. Per germline, CDR1 MNHEY and CDR2 SVGAGI. The ends lost 5 bases at V and 4 bases at J; junction bases unmatched: 5. CDR3 length equals 14 residues. The CDR3 nucleotides read TGTGCCAGCAGTCAACAGGGGGCGGCCACTGAAGCTTTCTTT. This translates into CASSQQGAATEAFF.

This chain connects TRBV6-5 to TRBJ2-1; 7 positions match TRBD2. The CDR3 runs 16 residues. V lost 0 bases, J lost 0 bases, and 2 bases stayed unmatched. CDR1 and CDR2 (germline): MNHEY, SVGAGI. The CDR3 coding sequence is TGTGCCAGCAGTTACTCGGGGGGGAGCTCCTACAATGAGCAGTTCTTC. Translated, it gives CASSYSGGSSYNEQFF.

This chain links TRBV10-3 with TRBJ2-3, with 11 bases fitting TRBD2. Germline CDR1 reads ENHRY; CDR2 reads SYGVKD. V lost 6 bases, J lost 6 bases, and 5 bases stayed unmatched. The CDR3 consists of 14 residues. The CDR3 loop is CAISLAGGLDTQYF. CDR3 nucleotide sequence: TGTGCCATCAGCTTAGCGGGGGGGCTGGATACGCAGTATTTT.

The chain carries TRBV29-1 and TRBJ2-5; D might be TRBD2 (5 bases). The CDR3 sequence is 12 residues long. V gave up 6 bases and J gave up 7 bases, with 15 bases separating them. Per germline, CDR1 SQVTM and CDR2 ANQGSEA. For the CDR3, the DNA is TGCAGCGTCCCAGGTCCGGCGGGGACCCAGTACTTC. Translated, it gives CSVPGPAGTQYF.

The genes are TRBV19 and TRBJ1-1; D is undetermined. The CDR3 length is 12 residues. The V and J ends lost 8 bases and 10 bases respectively, with 17 bases between them. Germline V gives CDR1 LNHDA, CDR2 SQIVND (reference sequence). The CDR3 nucleotides read TGTGCCAGTCTCGCCCGGACGGGTGGAGCTTTCTTT. Its translation: CASLARTGGAFF.

The rearrangement joins TRBV5-1 to TRBJ1-5; tentative D call: TRBD1 (5 bases). V was cut by 0 bases and J by 6 bases, with 10 bases left in between. The CDR3 runs 14 residues. Looked up from germline, CDR1 is SGHRS and CDR2 is YFSETQ. The CDR3 region is CASSLGGVGQPQHF. In nucleotides, the CDR3 is TGCGCCAGCAGCTTGGGAGGGGTAGGTCAGCCCCAGCATTTT.

This clone has just one count. V and J are TRBV5-5 and TRBJ1-1, with unresolved D. With 4 bases removed from V and 1 base from J, the gap between germline ends came to 11 bases. Germline assignment: CDR1 SGHKS and CDR2 YYEKEE (reference sequence). The CDR3 contains 14 residues. CDR3 sequence reads: CASSPSFQNTEAFF. Here the CDR3 DNA reads TGTGCCAGCAGCCCGTCCTTTCAGAACACTGAAGCTTTCTTT.

This clone was picked up a small number of times. The chain combines TRBV2 with TRBJ2-5; D not certain. This CDR3 has 10 residues. CDR1 SNHLY and CDR2 FYNNEI come from the germline V gene. The V gene lost 8 bases and the J gene lost 4 bases, with 5 bases spanning the gap. The CDR3 loop is CASGRETQYF. CDR3 DNA: TGTGCCAGCGGGCGAGAGACCCAGTACTTC.

The chain is built from TRBV4-1 and TRBJ2-2, with 7 bases identical to TRBD2. The CDR3 contains 16 residues. Germline CDR1 and CDR2: MGHRA and YSYEKL. Trimming at V came to 1 base and at J to 12 bases, leaving 14 bases not matched to a gene. In nucleotides, the CDR3 is TGCGCCAGCAGCCAAGTTCCCGTGCTAGCGGAGTATAAGCTGTTTTTT. Translated, it gives CASSQVPVLAEYKLFF.

This rearrangement joins TRBV3-1 (or the pseudogene TRBV3-2) to TRBJ1-1, with unresolved D. Between the trimmed V and J ends, which lost 1 base and 6 bases, there was a span of 6 bases. This CDR3 is 12 amino acids long. Looked up from germline, CDR1 is LGHDT and CDR2 is YNNKEL (reference sequence). CDR3 sequence: CASSQGSPEAFF. The CDR3, as DNA: TGTGCCAGCAGCCAAGGTTCCCCTGAAGCTTTCTTT.

This clone has just a few counts. This chain connects TRBV4-3 to TRBJ1-6, with a possible D match to TRBD1 (5 bases). Germline loops: CDR1 LGHNA, CDR2 YSLEER. The CDR3 is made up of 18 amino acids. V was pared by 0 bases and J by 10 bases, with 22 bases between. The CDR3 loop reads CASSQDPRSGAASSPLHF. The CDR3 DNA follows: TGCGCCAGCAGCCAAGATCCTCGTTCCGGGGCCGCATCCTCACCCCTCCACTTT.

Only one count was recorded for this clone. This chain joins TRBV18 and TRBJ1-1; D perhaps matches TRBD1 (6 bases). The V and J ends lost 3 bases and 7 bases respectively, with 15 bases between them. This CDR3 has 14 residues. CDR1 is KGHSH and CDR2 is LQKENI in the germline V gene. CDR3 sequence reads: CASSPKPQGFEAFF. The CDR3 DNA is TGTGCCAGCTCACCCAAACCACAGGGTTTTGAAGCTTTCTTT.

V and J are TRBV18 and TRBJ1-5, with D perhaps matching TRBD1 (5 bases). CDR3 length equals 15 residues. Germline CDR1 reads KGHSH; CDR2 reads LQKENI. V was trimmed by 3 bases and J by 0 bases, leaving 9 bases between them. The CDR3 spells CASSPSGGSNQPQHF. DNA for the CDR3: TGTGCCAGCTCACCCAGCGGGGGTAGCAATCAGCCCCAGCATTTT.

CDR3 coding DNA: TGTGCCAGCAGCGAAGGTAATTCACCCCTCCACTTT. Translating gives CASSEGNSPLHF. This chain links TRBV4-2 with TRBJ1-6, with D unresolved. V shed 5 bases and J shed 6 bases, with 5 bases lying between them. Germline loops: CDR1 LGHNA, CDR2 YNFKEQ. The CDR3 has 12 amino acids.

The genes are TRBV3-1 (or the pseudogene TRBV3-2) and TRBJ2-3; 7 bases map to TRBD2. The ends lost 1 base at V and 4 bases at J; junction bases unmatched: 5. This CDR3 comprises 15 residues. The germline V gene encodes CDR1 LGHDT and CDR2 YNNKEL (reference sequence). CDR3 loop: CASSQVARGADTQYF. In DNA, the CDR3 is TGTGCCAGCAGCCAAGTCGCTCGGGGGGCAGATACGCAGTATTTT.